This T cell receptor beta chain derives from a study of beta chain features in type 1 diabetes. Overall study findings and caveats: People with Type 1 diabetes carried modestly yet significantly shorter TCRB CDR3s in all four CD4+ subsets. Short templates might get an advantage during PCR, and this would be equal in patients and controls.

Cells sorted by CD45RO/CCR7/CD25/CD127/CD95/CD27 comprised CD4+ naive, central memory, regulatory and stem cell-like memory cells. A remark on this clone: Its target is not known.

Germline V CDR1 and CDR2: MNHEY, SVGAGI. The V segment lost 6 bases and the J segment 2 bases; nucleotides outside the gene matches: 4. This CDR3 spans 14 amino acids. TCRB transcripts that were expressed got sequenced, as all of the isolated RNA had been reverse transcribed. Mean read depth for naive, central memory and regulatory T cell samples was around 3.5 million reads. Generated by immunoSEQ multiplex PCR, the TCRdb table keeps only in-frame clones and is missing some. The table has roughly 150,000 clones, around 10% seen once. This sequence joins TRBV6-5 and TRBJ1-5; TRBD1 matches at 7 bases. This TCR was sampled from a man aged 18-30 years in good health. Sequenced material: central memory CD4+ T cells from blood. Written as DNA, the CDR3 is TGTGCCAGCAGATCCGACAGGGGCAATCAGCCCCAGCATTTT. Translating it yields CASRSDRGNQPQHF.